Sequencing of this TCR beta chain was carried out in a study of metastatic and nonmetastatic thyroid tumors. As for the study in general: Repertoire comparisons spanned blood and tumor or nodule tissue from malignant and benign thyroid patients.

This CDR3 contains 11 residues. Germline assignment: CDR1 DFQATT and CDR2 SNEGSKA (reference sequence). V was shortened by 0 bases and J by 6 bases, with 4 bases between the two germline ends. The sample holds many counts of this clone. Nobody among the patients had been given any treatment before thyroid surgery. As originally analysed: In papillary thyroid cancer, a distant-metastasis classifier was built using CDR3 differences across clinicopathological groups. TCRdb re-called the PCR reads via MiXCR. TCRdb, rather than the study authors, made the V and J calls. The table lists more than 9,500 clones, under 30% of them singletons, with 15% to 20% in the top ten.

This rearrangement joins TRBV20-1 to TRBJ2-3, with D unclear. The clonotype originates from a female donor with papillary thyroid cancer or a benign thyroid nodule (not recorded which). Some clones in this sample may be carry-over from other donors' samples. Material: tumor tissue. This CDR3 is CSARDGDTQYF. CDR3 nucleotides: TGCAGTGCTAGAGACGGGGATACGCAGTATTTT.